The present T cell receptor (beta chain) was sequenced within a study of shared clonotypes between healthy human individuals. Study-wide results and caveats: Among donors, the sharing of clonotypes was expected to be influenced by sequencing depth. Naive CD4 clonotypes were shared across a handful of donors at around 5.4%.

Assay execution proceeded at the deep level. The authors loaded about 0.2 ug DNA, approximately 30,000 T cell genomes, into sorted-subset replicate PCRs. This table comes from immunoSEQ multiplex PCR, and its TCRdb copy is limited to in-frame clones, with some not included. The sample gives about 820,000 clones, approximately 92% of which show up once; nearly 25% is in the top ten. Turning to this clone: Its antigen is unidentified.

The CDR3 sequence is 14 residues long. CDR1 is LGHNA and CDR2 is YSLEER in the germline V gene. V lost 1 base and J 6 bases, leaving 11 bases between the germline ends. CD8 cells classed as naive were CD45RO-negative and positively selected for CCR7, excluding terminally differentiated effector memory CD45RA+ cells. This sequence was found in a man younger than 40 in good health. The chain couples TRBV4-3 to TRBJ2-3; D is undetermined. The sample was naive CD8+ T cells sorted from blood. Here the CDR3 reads CASSQAGRMDTQYF. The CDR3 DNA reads TGCGCCAGCAGCCAAGCCGGGCGCATGGATACGCAGTATTTT.